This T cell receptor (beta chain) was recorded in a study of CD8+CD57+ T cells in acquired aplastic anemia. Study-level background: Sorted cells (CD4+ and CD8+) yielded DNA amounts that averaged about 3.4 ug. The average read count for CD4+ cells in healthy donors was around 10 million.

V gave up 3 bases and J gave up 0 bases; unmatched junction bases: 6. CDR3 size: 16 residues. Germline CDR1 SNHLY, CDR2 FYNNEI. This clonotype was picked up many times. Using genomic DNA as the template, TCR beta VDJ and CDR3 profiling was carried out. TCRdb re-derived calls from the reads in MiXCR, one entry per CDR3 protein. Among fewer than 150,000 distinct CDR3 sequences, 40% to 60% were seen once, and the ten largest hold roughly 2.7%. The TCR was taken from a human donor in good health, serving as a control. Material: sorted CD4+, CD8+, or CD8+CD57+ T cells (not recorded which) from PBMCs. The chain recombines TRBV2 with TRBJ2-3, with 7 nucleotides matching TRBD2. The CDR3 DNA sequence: TGTGCCAGCAGTGATGGGCTAGCGGCTAGCACAGATACGCAGTATTTT. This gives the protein CASSDGLAASTDTQYF.